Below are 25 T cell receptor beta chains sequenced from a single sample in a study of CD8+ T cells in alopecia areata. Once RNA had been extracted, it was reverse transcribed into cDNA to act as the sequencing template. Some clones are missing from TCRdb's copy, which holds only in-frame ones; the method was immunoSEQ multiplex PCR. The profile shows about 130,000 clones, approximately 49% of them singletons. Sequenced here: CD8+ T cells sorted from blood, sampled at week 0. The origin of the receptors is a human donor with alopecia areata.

CDR3 sequence reads: CASSWQDYGYTF. The DNA of the CDR3 is TGTGCCAGCAGCTGGCAGGACTATGGCTACACCTTC. This chain uses TRBV5-6 with TRBJ1-2; D not certain. Germline loops: CDR1 SGHDT, CDR2 YYEEEE. The CDR3 loop spans 12 amino acids. V was cut by 3 bases and J by 3 bases, with 6 bases left in between. Full variable domain (rest looked up from reference TRBV5-6 and TRBJ1-2): DAGVTQSPTHLIKTRGQQVTLRCSPKSGHDTVSWYQQALGQGPQFIFQYYEEEERQRGNFPDRFSGHQFPNYSSELNVNALLLGDSALYLCASSWQDYGYTFGSGTRLTVV.

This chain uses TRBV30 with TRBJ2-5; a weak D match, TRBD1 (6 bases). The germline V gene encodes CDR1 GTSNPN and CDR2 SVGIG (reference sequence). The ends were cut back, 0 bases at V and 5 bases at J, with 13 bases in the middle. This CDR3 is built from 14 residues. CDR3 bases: TGTGCCTGGAGTGTTAAAGGGGGAAGGGAGACCCAGTACTTC. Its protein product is CAWSVKGGRETQYF.

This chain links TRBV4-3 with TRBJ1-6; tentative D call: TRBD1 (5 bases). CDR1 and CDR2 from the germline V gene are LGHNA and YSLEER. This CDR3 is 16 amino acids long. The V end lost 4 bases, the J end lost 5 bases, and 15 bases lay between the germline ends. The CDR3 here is CASSPLFGDHNSPLHF. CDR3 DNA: TGCGCCAGCAGCCCGCTTTTCGGGGACCATAATTCACCCCTCCACTTT.

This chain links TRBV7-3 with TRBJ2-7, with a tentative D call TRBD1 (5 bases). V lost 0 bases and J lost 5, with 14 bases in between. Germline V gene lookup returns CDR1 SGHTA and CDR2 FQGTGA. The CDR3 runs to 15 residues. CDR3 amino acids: CASSLTGDRADEQYF. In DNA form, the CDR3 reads TGTGCCAGCAGCTTAACAGGCGACAGAGCAGACGAGCAGTACTTC.

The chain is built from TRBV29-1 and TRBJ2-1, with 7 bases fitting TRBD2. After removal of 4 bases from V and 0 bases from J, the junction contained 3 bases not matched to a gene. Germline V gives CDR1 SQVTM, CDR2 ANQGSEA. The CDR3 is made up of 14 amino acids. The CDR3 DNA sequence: TGCAGCGTTGTGGGACTATTCTCCTACAATGAGCAGTTCTTC. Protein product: CSVVGLFSYNEQFF.

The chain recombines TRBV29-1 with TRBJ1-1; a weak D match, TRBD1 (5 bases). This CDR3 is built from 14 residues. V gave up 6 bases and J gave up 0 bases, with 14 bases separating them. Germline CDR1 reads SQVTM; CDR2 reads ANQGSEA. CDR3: CSVGGGDLNTEAFF. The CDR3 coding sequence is TGCAGCGTCGGGGGGGGAGATTTGAACACTGAAGCTTTCTTT.

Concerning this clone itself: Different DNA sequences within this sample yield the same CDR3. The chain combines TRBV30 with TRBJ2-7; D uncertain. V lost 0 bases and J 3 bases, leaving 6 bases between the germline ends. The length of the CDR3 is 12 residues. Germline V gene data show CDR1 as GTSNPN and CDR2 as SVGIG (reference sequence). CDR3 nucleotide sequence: TGTGCCTGGAGTGTAAGGGTCTACGAGCAGTACTTC. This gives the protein CAWSVRVYEQYF.

The CDR3 protein is CATILGGYQETQYF. In DNA form, the CDR3 reads TGTGCCACCATCCTAGGGGGGTATCAAGAGACCCAGTACTTC. The gene calls are TRBV6-6 and TRBJ2-5, with D perhaps TRBD1 or TRBD2 (6 bases each). The CDR3 is made up of 14 amino acids. Germline-derived CDR1 and CDR2 are MNHNY and SVGAGI (reference sequence). Trimming left V 10 bases short and J 2 bases short, with 17 bases between.

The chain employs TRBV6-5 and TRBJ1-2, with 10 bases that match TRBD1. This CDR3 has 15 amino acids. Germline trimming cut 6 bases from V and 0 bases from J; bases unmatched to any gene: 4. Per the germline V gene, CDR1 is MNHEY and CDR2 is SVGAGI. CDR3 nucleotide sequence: TGTGCCAGCAGCCCCGGACAGGGGGCTAACTATGGCTACACCTTC. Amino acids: CASSPGQGANYGYTF.

CDR3 amino acids: CASSPVGNTEAFF. The CDR3 DNA is TGCGCCAGCAGCCCCGTAGGGAACACTGAAGCTTTCTTT. The rearrangement links TRBV4-1 to TRBJ1-1; D uncertain. The germline CDR1 and CDR2 sequences are MGHRA and YSYEKL. The CDR3 spans 13 residues. V lost 4 bases, J lost 1 base, and 7 bases lay in between.

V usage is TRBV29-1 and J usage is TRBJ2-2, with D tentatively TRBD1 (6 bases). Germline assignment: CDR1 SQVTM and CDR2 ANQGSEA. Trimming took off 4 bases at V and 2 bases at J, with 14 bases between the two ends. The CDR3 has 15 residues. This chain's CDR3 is CSVGMAGANTGELFF. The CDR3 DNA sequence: TGCAGCGTTGGAATGGCAGGGGCCAACACCGGGGAGCTGTTTTTT.

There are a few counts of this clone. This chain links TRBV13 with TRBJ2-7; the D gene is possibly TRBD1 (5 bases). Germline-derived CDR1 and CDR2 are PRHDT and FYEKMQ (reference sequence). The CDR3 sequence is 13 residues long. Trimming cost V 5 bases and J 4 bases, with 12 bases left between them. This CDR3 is CASSPQGEYEQYF. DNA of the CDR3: TGTGCCAGCAGCCCTCAGGGTGAATACGAGCAGTACTTC.

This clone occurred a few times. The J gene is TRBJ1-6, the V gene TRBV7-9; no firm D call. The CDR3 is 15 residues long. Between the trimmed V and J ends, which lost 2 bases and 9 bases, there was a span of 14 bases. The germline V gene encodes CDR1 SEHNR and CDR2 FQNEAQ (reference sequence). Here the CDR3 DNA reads TGTGCCAGCAGCTTAACGGACGGCTGGGTTTCACCCCTCCACTTT. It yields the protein CASSLTDGWVSPLHF.

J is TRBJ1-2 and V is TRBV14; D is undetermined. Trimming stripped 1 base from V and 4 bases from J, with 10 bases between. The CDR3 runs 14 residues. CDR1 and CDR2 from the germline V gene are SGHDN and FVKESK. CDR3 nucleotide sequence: TGTGCCAGCAGCCAAGTCGAGAAGGCCTATGGCTACACCTTC. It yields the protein CASSQVEKAYGYTF.

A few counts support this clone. The CDR3 DNA reads TGTGCCAGCAGGGGACAGGGGGCAGGGGAGCAGTACTTC. Translation: CASRGQGAGEQYF. The J gene is TRBJ2-7, the V gene TRBV27; TRBD1 aligns across 12 bases. J lost 7 bases, V lost 6 bases, and 4 bases had no gene match. This CDR3 is built from 13 residues. Germline assignment: CDR1 MNHEY and CDR2 SMNVEV (reference sequence).

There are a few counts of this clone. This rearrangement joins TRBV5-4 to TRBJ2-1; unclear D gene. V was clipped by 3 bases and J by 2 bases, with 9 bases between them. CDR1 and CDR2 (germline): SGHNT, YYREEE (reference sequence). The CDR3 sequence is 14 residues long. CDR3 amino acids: CASSSPEAYNEQFF. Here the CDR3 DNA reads TGTGCCAGCAGCTCACCCGAAGCCTACAATGAGCAGTTCTTC.

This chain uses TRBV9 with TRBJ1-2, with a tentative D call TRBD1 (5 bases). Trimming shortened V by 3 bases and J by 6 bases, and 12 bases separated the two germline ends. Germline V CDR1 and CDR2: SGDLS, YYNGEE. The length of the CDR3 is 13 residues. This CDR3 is CASSAGTEHGYTF. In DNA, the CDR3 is TGTGCCAGCAGCGCCGGGACTGAACATGGCTACACCTTC.

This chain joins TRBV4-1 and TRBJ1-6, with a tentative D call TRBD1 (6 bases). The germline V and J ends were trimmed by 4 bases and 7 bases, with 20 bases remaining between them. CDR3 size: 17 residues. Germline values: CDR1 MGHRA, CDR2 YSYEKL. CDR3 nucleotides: TGCGCCAGCAGCCTTCCCCCGCGGGGGGCAGGGAATTCACCCCTCCACTTT. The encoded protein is CASSLPPRGAGNSPLHF.

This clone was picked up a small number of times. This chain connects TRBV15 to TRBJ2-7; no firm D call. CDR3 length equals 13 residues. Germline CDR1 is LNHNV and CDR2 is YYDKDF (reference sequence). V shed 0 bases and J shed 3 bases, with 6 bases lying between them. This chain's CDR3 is CATSRDLNYEQYF. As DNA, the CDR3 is TGTGCCACCAGCAGAGATCTTAACTACGAGCAGTACTTC. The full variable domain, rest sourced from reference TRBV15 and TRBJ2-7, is DAMVIQNPRYQVTQFGKPVTLSCSQTLNHNVMYWYQQKSSQAPKLLFHYYDKDFNNEADTPDNFQSRRPNTSFCFLDIRSPGLGDTAMYLCATSRDLNYEQYFGPGTRLTVT.

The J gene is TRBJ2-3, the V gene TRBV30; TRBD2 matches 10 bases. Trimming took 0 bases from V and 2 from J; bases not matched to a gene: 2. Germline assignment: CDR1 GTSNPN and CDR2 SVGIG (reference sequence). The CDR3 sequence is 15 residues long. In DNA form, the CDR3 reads TGTGCCTGGAGTGTAGCGGGGGGGTCCACAGATACGCAGTATTTT. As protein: CAWSVAGGSTDTQYF.

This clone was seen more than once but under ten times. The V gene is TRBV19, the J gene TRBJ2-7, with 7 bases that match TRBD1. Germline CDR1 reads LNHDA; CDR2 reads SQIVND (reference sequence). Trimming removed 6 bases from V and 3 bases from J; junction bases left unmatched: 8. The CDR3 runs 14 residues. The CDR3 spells CASSPPGQHYEQYF. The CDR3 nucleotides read TGTGCCAGTAGCCCCCCGGGACAGCACTACGAGCAGTACTTC.

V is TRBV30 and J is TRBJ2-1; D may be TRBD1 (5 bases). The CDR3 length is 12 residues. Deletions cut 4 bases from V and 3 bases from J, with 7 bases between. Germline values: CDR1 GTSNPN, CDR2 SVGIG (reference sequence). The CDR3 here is CAWTGRYNEQFF. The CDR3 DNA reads TGTGCCTGGACAGGGCGCTACAATGAGCAGTTCTTC.

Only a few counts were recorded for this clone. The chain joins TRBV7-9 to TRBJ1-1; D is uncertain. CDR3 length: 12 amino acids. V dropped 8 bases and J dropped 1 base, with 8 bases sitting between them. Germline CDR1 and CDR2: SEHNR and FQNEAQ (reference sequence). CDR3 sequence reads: CASGLGNTEAFF. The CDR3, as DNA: TGTGCCAGCGGATTGGGGAACACTGAAGCTTTCTTT.

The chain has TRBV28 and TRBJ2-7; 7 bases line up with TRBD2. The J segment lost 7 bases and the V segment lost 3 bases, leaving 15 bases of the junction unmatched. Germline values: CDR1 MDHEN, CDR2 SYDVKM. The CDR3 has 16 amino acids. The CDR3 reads CASSLLYSGPREEQYF. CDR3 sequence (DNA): TGTGCCAGCAGTTTGCTCTATAGCGGGCCAAGGGAAGAGCAGTACTTC.

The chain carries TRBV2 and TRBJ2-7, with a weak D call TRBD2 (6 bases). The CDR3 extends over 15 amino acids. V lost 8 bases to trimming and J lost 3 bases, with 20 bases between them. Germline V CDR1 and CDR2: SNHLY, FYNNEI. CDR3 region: CASVANQGGGYEQYF. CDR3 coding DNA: TGTGCCAGCGTGGCAAACCAGGGAGGCGGCTACGAGCAGTACTTC.